This T cell receptor (beta chain) comes out of a study of blood T cell repertoires in COVID-19 (TCRdb year 2020). Study-wide context: Samples covering the acute and convalescent phases of COVID-19 were provided by collaborators in the United States, Italy and Spain. The repertoires were made available in a free public database intended to serve as a resource for research on the immune response to SARS-CoV-2. Samples came from the ongoing ImmuneRACE study (first 160 participants) plus 1,254 subjects from 6 global collaborators. Deeply sampled blood TCRbeta repertoires from subjects exposed to, actively infected with, or recovered from COVID-19 were included in the dataset. The material from the prospective study consisted of cDNA or gDNA derived from T cells, B-cell-depleted T cells, or PBMCs. Where HLA class I and class II types were available, the types were taken from metadata supplied by the sample provider, not from assay-based typing. A de-identified subject ID, COVID-19 status, age in years and sex were almost always included in the sample metadata.

V is shortened by 4 bases, J by 5 bases, and the region joining them spans 10 bases. CDR1 and CDR2 were assigned from the germline V gene as KGHDR and SFDVKD. The CDR3 goes from the cysteine to the phenylalanine over 13 residues. Only CDR3 DNA is held: 39 bases, read in frame from base 1. Collaborating institutions collected whole blood in K2EDTA tubes following their own protocols. For TCRbeta analysis, collaborators shipped samples as frozen whole blood, isolated PBMCs, or DNA extracted from either of those sample types. TCRbeta CDR3 regions were amplified from genomic DNA using the immunoSEQ Assay, a bias-controlled multiplex PCR. The original pipeline was this. Within the assay, amplification of reference gene primers was used to estimate how many nucleated cells each sample contained. To quantify the absolute abundance of each unique TCRbeta CDR3 rearrangement, sequence reads were collapsed and filtered. For each sample, productive Simpson clonality was calculated as the square root of Simpson's diversity index over productive rearrangements. TCRdb holds this immuneACCESS table with in-frame rearrangements only. Some clones are missing; in checked studies, unresolved V genes explain under half, and the rest has no known cause. For V, J and clone size, that table is used; D and trimming come from the DNA. A total of about 300,000 clones appear in this sample, around nine tenths of them only once. The ten top clones hold approximately 4.2% of the sample.

This clone was seen a single time. What this receptor recognizes is not known. Per-nucleotide qualities are absent, and no much larger clonotype sits a single base away. General findings and caveats noted by the study authors: The amount of clinical and demographic metadata varied by source and participant and was provided uncurated.

This clonotype was sampled from a middle-aged man with acute or convalescent COVID-19. The source material was peripheral blood. Rearrangement joined TRBV24-1 to TRBJ1-1; TRBD1 is a possible D gene, resting on 5 matching bases. The CDR3 is CATSEGGRTEAFF. The nucleotide sequence is given as TGTGCCACCAGTGAGGGGGGGAGAACTGAAGCTTTCTTT.